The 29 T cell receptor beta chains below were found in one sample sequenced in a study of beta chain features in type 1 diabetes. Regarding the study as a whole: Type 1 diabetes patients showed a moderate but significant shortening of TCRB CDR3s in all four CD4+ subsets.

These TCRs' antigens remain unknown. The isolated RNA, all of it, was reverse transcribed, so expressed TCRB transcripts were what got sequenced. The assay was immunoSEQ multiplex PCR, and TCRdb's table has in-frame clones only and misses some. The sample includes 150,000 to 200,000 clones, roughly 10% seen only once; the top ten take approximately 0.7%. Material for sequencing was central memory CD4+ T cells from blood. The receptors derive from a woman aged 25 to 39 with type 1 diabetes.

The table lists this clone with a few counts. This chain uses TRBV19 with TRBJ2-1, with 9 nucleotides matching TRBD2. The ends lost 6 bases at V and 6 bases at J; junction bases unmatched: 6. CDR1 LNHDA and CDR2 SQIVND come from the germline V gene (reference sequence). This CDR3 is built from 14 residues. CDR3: CASRPGLAINEQFF. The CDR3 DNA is TGTGCCAGTAGACCGGGACTAGCAATCAATGAGCAGTTCTTC.

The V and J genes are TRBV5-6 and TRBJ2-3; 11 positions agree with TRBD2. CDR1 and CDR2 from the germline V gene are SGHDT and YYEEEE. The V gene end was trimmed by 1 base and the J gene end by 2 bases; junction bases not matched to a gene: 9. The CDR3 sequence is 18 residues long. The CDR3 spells CASSLLAGGPDPTDTQYF. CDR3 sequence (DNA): TGTGCCAGCAGCTTGCTAGCGGGAGGCCCAGACCCCACAGATACGCAGTATTTT.

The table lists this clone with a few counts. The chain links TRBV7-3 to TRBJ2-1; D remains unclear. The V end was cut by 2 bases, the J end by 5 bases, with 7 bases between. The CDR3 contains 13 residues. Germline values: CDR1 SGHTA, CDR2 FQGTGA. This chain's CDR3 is CASSLSRNNEQFF. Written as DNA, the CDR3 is TGTGCCAGCAGCTTATCTAGAAACAATGAGCAGTTCTTC.

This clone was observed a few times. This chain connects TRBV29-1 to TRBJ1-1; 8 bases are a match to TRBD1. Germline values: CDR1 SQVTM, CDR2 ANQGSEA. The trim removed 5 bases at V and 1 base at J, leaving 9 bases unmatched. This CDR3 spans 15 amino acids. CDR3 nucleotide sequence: TGCAGCGTTATAAACTCCGGGACAGGGAACACTGAAGCTTTCTTT. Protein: CSVINSGTGNTEAFF.

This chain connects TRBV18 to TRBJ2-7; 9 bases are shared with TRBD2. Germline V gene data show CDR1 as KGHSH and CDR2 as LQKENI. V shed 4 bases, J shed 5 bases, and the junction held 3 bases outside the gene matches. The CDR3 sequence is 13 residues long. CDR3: CASSLAGEDEQYF. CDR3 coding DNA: TGTGCCAGCTCACTAGCGGGAGAAGACGAGCAGTACTTC. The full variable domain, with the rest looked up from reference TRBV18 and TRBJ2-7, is NAGVMQNPRHLVRRRGQEARLRCSPMKGHSHVYWYRQLPEEGLKFMVYLQKENIIDESGMPKERFSAEFPKEGPSILRIQQVVRGDSAAYFCASSLAGEDEQYFGPGTRLTVT.

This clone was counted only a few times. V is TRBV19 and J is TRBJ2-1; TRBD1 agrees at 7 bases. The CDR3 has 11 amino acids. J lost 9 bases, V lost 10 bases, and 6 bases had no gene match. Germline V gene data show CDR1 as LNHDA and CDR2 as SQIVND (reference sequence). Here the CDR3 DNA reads TGTGCCATAGGGGGACAGAGTGAGCAGTTCTTC. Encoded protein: CAIGGQSEQFF.

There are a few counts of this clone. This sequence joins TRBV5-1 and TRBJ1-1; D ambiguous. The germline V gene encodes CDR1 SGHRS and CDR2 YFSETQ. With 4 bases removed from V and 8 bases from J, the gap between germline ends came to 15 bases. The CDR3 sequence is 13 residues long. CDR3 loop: CASSASLTSEAFF. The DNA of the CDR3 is TGCGCCAGCAGCGCAAGCCTGACAAGCGAAGCTTTCTTT.

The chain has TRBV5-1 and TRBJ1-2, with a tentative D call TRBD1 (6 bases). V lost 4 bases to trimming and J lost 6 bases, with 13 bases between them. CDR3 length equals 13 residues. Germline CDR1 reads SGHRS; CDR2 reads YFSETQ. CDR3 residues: CASSTGTSHGYTF. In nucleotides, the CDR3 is TGCGCCAGCAGCACAGGGACCTCCCATGGCTACACCTTC.

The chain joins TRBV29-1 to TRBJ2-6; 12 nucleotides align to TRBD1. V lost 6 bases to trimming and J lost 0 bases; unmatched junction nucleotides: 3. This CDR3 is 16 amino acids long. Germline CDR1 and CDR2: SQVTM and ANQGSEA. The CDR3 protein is CSVSGQGASGANVLTF. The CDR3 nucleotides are TGCAGCGTGTCGGGACAGGGGGCCTCTGGGGCCAACGTCCTGACTTTC.

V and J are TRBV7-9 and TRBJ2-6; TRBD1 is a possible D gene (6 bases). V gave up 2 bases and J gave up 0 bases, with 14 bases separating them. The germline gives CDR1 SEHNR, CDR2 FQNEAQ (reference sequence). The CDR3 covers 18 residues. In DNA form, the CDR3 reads TGTGCCAGCAGCTTACAAGGACAGTTCTCCTCTGGGGCCAACGTCCTGACTTTC. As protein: CASSLQGQFSSGANVLTF. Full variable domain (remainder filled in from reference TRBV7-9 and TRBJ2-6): DTGVSQNPRHKITKRGQNVTFRCDPISEHNRLYWYRQTLGQGPEFLTYFQNEAQLEKSRLLSDRFSAERPKGSFSTLEIQRTEQGDSAMYLCASSLQGQFSSGANVLTFGAGSRLTVL.

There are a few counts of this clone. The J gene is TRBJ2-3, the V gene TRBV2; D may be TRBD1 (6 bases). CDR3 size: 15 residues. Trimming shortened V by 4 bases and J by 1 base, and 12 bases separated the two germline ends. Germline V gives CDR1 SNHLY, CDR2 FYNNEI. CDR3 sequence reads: CASSGTGQGTDTQYF. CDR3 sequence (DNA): TGTGCCAGCAGTGGAACAGGGCAGGGCACAGATACGCAGTATTTT.

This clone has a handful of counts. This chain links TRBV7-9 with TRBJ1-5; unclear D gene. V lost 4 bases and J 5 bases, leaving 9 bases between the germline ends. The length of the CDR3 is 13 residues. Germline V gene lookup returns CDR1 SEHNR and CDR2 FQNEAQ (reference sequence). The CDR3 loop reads CASSSYGDQPQHF. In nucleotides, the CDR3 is TGTGCCAGCAGCTCTTACGGGGATCAGCCCCAGCATTTT.

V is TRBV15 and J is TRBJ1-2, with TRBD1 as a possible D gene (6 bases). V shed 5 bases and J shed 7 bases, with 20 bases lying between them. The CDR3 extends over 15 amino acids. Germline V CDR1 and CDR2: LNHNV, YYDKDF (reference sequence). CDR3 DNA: TGTGCCACCAGCCAGCAGGGGCTACGTACCGTTGGCTACACCTTC. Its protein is CATSQQGLRTVGYTF.

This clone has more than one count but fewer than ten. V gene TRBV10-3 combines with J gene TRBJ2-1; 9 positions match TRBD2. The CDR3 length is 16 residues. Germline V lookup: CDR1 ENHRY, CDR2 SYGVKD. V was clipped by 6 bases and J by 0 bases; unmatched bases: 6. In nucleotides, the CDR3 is TGTGCCATCAGGGGACTAGCCACCACCTCCTACAATGAGCAGTTCTTC. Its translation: CAIRGLATTSYNEQFF.

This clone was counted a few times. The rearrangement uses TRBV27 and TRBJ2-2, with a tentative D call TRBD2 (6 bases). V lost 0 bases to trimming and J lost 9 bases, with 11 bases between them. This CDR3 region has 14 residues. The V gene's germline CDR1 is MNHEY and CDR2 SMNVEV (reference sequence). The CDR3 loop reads CASSLSGGARELFF. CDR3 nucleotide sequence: TGTGCCAGCAGTTTATCAGGAGGGGCCCGGGAGCTGTTTTTT.

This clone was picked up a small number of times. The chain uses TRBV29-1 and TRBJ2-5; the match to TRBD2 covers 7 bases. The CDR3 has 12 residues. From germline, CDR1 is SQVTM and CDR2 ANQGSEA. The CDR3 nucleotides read TGCCGCTTCTCGGGGGGAGAAGAGACCCAGTACTTC. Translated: CRFSGGEETQYF.

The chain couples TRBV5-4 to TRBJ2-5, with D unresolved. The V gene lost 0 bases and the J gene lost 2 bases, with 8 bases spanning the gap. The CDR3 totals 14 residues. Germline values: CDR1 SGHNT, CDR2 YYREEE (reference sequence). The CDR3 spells CASSLVEQQETQYF. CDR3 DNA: TGTGCCAGCAGCTTGGTGGAACAGCAAGAGACCCAGTACTTC.

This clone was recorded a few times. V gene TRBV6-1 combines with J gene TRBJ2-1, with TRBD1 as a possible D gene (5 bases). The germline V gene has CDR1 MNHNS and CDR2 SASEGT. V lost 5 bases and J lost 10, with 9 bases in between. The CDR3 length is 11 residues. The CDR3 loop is CASSYRGEQFF. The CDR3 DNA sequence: TGTGCCAGCAGTTATAGGGGCGAGCAGTTCTTC.

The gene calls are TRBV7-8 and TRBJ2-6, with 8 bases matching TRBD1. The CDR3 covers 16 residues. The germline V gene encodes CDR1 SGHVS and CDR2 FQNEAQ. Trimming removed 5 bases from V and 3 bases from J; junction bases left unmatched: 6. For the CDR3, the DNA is TGTGCCAGCAGCCCCGGACAGGGCAGTGGGGCCAACGTCCTGACTTTC. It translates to CASSPGQGSGANVLTF.

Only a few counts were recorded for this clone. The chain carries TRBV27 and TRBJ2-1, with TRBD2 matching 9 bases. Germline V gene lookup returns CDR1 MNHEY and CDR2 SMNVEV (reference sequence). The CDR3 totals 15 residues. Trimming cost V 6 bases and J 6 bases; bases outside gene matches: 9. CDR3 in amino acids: CASRALAGALNEQFF. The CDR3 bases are TGTGCCAGCAGAGCATTAGCGGGAGCCCTCAATGAGCAGTTCTTC.

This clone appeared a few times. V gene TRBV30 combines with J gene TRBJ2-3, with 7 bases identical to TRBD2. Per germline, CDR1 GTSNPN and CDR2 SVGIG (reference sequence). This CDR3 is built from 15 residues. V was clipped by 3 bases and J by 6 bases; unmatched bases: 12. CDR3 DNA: TGTGCCTGGAGCCCGGGGGGACCCCTCTCGGATACGCAGTATTTT. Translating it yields CAWSPGGPLSDTQYF.

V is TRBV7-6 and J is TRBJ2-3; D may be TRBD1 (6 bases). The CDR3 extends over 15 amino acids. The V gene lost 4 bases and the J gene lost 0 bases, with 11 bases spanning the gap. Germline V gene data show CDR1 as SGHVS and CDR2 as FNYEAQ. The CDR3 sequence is CASSSRGFSTDTQYF. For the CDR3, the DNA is TGTGCCAGCAGCTCCAGGGGATTTAGCACAGATACGCAGTATTTT.

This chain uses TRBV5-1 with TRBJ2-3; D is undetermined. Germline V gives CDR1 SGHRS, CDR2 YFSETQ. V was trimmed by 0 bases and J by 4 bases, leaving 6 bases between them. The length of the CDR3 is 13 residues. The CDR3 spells CASSLAMPDTQYF. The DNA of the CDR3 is TGCGCCAGCAGCTTGGCTATGCCAGATACGCAGTATTTT.

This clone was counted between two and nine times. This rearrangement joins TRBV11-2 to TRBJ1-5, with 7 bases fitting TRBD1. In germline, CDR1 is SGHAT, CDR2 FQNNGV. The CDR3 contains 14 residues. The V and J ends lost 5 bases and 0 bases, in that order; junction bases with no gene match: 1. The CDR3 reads CASSDRDSNQPQHF. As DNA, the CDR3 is TGTGCCAGCAGCGACAGGGATAGCAATCAGCCCCAGCATTTT.

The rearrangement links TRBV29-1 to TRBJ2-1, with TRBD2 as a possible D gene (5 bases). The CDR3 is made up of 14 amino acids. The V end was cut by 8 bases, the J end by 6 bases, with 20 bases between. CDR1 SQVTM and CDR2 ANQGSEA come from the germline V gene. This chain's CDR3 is CSFKRGIMVNEQFF. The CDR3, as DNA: TGCAGCTTTAAACGGGGAATCATGGTCAATGAGCAGTTCTTC.

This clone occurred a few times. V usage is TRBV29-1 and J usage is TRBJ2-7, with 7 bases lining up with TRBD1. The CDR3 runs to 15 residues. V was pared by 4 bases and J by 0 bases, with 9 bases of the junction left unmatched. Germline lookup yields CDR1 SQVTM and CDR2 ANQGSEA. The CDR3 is CSVALQGTSSYEQYF. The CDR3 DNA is TGCAGCGTTGCATTACAGGGGACGAGCTCCTACGAGCAGTACTTC.

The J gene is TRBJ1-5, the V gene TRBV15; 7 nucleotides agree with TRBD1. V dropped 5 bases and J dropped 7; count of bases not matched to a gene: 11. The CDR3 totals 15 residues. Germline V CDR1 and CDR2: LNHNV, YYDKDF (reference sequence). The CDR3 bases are TGTGCCACCAGCGGAAGGGGGCGCGCAGTGCAGCCCCAGCATTTT. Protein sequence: CATSGRGRAVQPQHF.

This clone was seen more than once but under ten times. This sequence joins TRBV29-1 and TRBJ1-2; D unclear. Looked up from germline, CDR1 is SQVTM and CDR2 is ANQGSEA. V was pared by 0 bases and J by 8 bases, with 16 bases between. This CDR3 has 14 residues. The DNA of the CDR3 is TGCAGCGTTGAAGATCGGTCCAACGTTGAAGGCTACACCTTC. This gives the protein CSVEDRSNVEGYTF.

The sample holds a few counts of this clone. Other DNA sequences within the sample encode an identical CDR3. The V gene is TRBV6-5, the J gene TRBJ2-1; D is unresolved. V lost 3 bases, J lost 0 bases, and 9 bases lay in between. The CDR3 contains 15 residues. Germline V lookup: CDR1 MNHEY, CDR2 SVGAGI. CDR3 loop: CASSYSAGSYNEQFF. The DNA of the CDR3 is TGTGCCAGCAGTTATTCCGCCGGCTCCTACAATGAGCAGTTCTTC.